These T cell receptor beta chains were read from a single sample in a study of blood T cell repertoires in COVID-19. Generated by immunoSEQ multiplex PCR, the TCRdb table keeps only in-frame clones and is missing some. The sample has 150,000 to 180,000 clones, approximately 84% seen once. Source material: peripheral blood. All receptors derive from an older woman with COVID-19, enrolled during active disease. Each CDR3 is given with its conserved first and last residue. D genes are given only for firm matches. Clone size, where shown, is once, few, many, or a class for clones that have expanded.

v_gene: TRBV7-9
d_gene: .
j_gene: TRBJ1-6
abundance: .
CDR3aa: CASGHDNSPLHF
CDR3nt: TGTGCCAGTGGACACGATAATTCACCCCTCCACTTT

v_gene: TRBV13
d_gene: .
j_gene: TRBJ1-3
abundance: .
CDR3aa: CASSPVGLSNSGNTILYF
CDR3nt: TGTGCCAGCAGCCCCGTGGGCCTAAGTAATTCTGGAAACACCATCCTATATTTT

v_gene: TRBV29-1
d_gene: .
j_gene: TRBJ1-2
abundance: .
CDR3aa: CSVGRGGHYGYTF
CDR3nt: TGCAGCGTCGGCCGGGGAGGCCACTATGGCTACACCTTC

v_gene: TRBV19
d_gene: .
j_gene: TRBJ1-2
abundance: .
CDR3aa: CASSSGLNYGYTF
CDR3nt: TGTGCCAGTAGCTCAGGGTTGAACTATGGCTACACCTTC

v_gene: TRBV3-1/TRBV3-2
d_gene: TRBD1
j_gene: TRBJ1-1
abundance: .
CDR3aa: CASKGTGFMNTEAFF
CDR3nt: TGTGCCAGTAAAGGGACAGGATTCATGAACACTGAAGCTTTCTTT

v_gene: TRBV2
d_gene: TRBD1
j_gene: TRBJ1-1
abundance: once
CDR3aa: CASRQGALNTEAFF
CDR3nt: TGTGCCAGTAGACAGGGGGCTTTGAACACTGAAGCTTTCTTT

v_gene: TRBV7-2
d_gene: .
j_gene: TRBJ1-1
abundance: .
CDR3aa: CASSLGIGGTEAFF
CDR3nt: TGTGCCAGCAGCTTAGGAATAGGGGGCACTGAAGCTTTCTTT

v_gene: TRBV19
d_gene: TRBD1
j_gene: TRBJ1-2
abundance: .
CDR3aa: CANSIPSTGSVGYTF
CDR3nt: TGTGCCAATAGTATCCCGTCGACAGGGTCCGTTGGCTACACCTTC

v_gene: TRBV4-2
d_gene: .
j_gene: TRBJ1-6
abundance: .
CDR3aa: CASSQEALGDSPLHF
CDR3nt: TGTGCCAGCAGCCAAGAGGCGCTCGGAGATTCACCCCTCCACTTT

v_gene: TRBV27
d_gene: TRBD1
j_gene: TRBJ1-1
abundance: .
CDR3aa: CASRRQGTEAFF
CDR3nt: TGTGCCAGCAGACGACAGGGGACTGAAGCTTTCTTT

v_gene: TRBV6-5
d_gene: TRBD1
j_gene: TRBJ1-5
abundance: .
CDR3aa: CASNIRDRSNQPQHF
CDR3nt: TGTGCCAGCAATATTCGGGACAGAAGCAATCAGCCCCAGCATTTT

v_gene: TRBV30
d_gene: .
j_gene: TRBJ1-1
abundance: .
CDR3aa: CAWSERVNTEAFF
CDR3nt: TGTGCCTGGAGTGAGCGGGTGAACACTGAAGCTTTCTTT

v_gene: TRBV9
d_gene: .
j_gene: TRBJ1-1
abundance: .
CDR3aa: CASSVRREATEAFF
CDR3nt: TGTGCCAGCAGCGTGAGAAGAGAGGCCACTGAAGCTTTCTTT

v_gene: TRBV7-2
d_gene: .
j_gene: TRBJ1-3
abundance: .
CDR3aa: CASSFHDNPSSGNTIYF
CDR3nt: TGTGCCAGCAGCTTTCATGATAATCCGAGCTCTGGAAACACCATATATTTT

v_gene: TRBV6-5
d_gene: .
j_gene: TRBJ2-2
abundance: .
CDR3aa: CASKSGPRGTGELFF
CDR3nt: TGTGCCAGCAAGTCAGGTCCTCGGGGCACCGGGGAGCTGTTTTTT

v_gene: TRBV6-5
d_gene: TRBD1
j_gene: TRBJ1-1
abundance: .
CDR3aa: CASNQGAWTEAFF
CDR3nt: TGTGCCAGCAACCAGGGGGCTTGGACTGAAGCTTTCTTT